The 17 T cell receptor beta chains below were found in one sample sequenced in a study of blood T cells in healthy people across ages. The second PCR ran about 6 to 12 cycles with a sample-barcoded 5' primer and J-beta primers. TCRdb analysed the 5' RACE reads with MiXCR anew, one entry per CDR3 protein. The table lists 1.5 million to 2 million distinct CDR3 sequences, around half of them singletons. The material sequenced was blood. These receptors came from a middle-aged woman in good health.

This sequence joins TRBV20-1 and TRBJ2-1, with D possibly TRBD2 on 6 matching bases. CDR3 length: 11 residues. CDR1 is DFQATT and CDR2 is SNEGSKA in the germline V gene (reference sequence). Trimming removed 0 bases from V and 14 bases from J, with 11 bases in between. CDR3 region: CSARDPPGEFF. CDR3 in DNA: TGCAGTGCTAGAGATCCTCCGGGGGAGTTCTTC.

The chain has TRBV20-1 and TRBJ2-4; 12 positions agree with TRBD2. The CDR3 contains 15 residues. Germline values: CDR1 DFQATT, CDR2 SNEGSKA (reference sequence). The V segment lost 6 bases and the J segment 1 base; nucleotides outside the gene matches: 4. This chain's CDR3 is CSATGLAGAKNIQYF. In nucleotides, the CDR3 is TGCAGTGCAACCGGACTAGCGGGGGCCAAAAACATTCAGTACTTC.

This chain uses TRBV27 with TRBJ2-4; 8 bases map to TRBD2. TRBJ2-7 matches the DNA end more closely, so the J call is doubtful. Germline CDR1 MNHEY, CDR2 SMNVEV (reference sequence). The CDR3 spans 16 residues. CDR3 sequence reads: CASSFIGGGLAYEQYF. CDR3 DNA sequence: TGTGCCAGCAGTTTCATCGGTGGGGGACTAGCCTACGAGCAGTACTTC.

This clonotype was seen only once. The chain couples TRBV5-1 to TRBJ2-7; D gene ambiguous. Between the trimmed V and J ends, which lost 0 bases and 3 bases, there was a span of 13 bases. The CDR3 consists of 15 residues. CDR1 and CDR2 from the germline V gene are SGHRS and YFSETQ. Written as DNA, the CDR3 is TGCGCCAGCAGCTTGGTGGTCTTGAACAGCTACGAGCAGTACTTC. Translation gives CASSLVVLNSYEQYF.

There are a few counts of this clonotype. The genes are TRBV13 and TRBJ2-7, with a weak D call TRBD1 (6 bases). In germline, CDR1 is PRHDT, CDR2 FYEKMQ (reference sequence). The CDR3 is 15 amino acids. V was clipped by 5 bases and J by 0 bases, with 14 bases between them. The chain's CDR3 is CASSLDRSTSYEQYF. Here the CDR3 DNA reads TGTGCCAGCAGCCTAGACAGGTCCACCTCCTACGAGCAGTACTTC.

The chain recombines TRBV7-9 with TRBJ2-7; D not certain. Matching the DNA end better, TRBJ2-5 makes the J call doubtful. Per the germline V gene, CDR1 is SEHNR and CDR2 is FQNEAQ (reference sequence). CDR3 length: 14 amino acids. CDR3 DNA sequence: TGTGCCAGCAGCTCTGGACCGGCCCCGGAGACCCAGTACTTC. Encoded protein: CASSSGPAPETQYF.

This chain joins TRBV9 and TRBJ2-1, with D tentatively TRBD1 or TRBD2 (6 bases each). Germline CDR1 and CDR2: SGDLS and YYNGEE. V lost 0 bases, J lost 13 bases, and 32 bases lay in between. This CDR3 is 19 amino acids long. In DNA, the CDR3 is TGTGCCAGCAGCGTAGGACCCCCTTCGGGGGTGGTAGGGGGAGAGACCCAGTTCTTC. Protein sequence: CASSVGPPSGVVGGETQFF.

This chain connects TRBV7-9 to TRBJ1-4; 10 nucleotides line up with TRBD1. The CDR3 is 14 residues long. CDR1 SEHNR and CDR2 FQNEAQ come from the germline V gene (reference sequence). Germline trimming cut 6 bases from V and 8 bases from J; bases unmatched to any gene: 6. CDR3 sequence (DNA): TGTGCCAGCAGTTTCGGGACAGGGGTGGAAAAACTGTTTTTT. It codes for CASSFGTGVEKLFF.

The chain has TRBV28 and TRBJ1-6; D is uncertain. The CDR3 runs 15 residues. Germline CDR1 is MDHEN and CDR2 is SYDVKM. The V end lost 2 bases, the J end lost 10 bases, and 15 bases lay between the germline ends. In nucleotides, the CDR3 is TGTGCCAGCAGTTTAGACGGAAGGGTAGGATCACCCCTCCACTTT. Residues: CASSLDGRVGSPLHF.

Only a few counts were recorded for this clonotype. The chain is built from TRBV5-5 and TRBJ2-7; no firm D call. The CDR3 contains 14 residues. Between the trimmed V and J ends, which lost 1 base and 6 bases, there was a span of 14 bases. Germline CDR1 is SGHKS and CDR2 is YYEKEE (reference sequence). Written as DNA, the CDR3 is TGTGCCAGCAGCTTGAATCCCTCACCGGGCGAGCAGTACTTC. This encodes CASSLNPSPGEQYF. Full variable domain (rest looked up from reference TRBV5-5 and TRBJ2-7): DAGVTQSPTHLIKTRGQQVTLRCSPISGHKSVSWYQQVLGQGPQFIFQYYEKEERGRGNFPDRFSARQFPNYSSELNVNALLLGDSALYLCASSLNPSPGEQYFGPGTRLTVT.

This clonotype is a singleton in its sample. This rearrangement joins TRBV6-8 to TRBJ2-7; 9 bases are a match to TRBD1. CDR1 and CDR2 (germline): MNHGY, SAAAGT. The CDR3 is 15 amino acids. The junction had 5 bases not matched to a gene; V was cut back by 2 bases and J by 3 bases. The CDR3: CASSYDDRGGYEQYF. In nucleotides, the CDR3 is TGTGCCAGCAGTTACGACGACAGGGGGGGCTACGAGCAGTACTTC.

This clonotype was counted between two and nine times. The CDR3 nucleotides are TGTGCCAGCAGCCGATGGATGCTAGCGGGGGGGAAATCCTACAATGAGCAGTTCTTC. Amino acids: CASSRWMLAGGKSYNEQFF. This chain joins TRBV7-2 and TRBJ2-1, with 12 positions matching TRBD2. The CDR3 sequence is 19 residues long. Germline loops: CDR1 SGHTA, CDR2 FQGNSA. The V and J ends lost 5 bases and 1 base, in that order; junction bases with no gene match: 12. The full variable domain, its missing parts supplied by reference TRBV7-2 and TRBJ2-1, is GAGVSQSPSNKVTEKGKDVELRCDPISGHTALYWYRQSLGQGLEFLIYFQGNSAPDKSGLPSDRFSAERTGGSVSTLTIQRTQQEDSAVYLCASSRWMLAGGKSYNEQFFGPGTRLTVL.

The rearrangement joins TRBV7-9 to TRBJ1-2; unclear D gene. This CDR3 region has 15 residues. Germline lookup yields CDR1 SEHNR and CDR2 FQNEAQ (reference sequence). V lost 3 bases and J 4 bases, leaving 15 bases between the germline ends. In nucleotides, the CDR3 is TGTGCCAGCAGCTTCTACAAGGGCGACGGCTATGGCTACACCTTC. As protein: CASSFYKGDGYGYTF.

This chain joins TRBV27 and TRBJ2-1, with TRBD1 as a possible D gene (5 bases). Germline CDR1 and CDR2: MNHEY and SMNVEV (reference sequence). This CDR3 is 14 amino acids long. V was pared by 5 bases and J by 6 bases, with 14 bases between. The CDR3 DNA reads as TGTGCCAGCAGTGGGCATGGGGCCCGCAATGAGCAGTTCTTC. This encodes CASSGHGARNEQFF.

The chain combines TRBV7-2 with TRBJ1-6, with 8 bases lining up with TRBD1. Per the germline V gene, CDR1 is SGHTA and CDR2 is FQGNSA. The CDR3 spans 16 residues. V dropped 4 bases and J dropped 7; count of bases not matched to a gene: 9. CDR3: CASSSLAGTGNSPLHF. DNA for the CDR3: TGTGCCAGCAGCTCATTAGCCGGGACAGGAAATTCACCCCTCCACTTT.

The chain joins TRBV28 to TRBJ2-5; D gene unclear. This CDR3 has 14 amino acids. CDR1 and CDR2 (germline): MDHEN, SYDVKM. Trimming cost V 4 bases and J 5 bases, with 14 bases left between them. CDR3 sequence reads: CASSSRATRETQYF. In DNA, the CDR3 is TGTGCCAGCAGTTCTAGGGCTACTCGGGAGACCCAGTACTTC.

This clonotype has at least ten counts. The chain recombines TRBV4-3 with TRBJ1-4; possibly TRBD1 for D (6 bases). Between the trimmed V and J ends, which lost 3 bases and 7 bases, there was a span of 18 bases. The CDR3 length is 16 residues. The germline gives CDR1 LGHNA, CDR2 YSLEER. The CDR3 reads CASSQVGRGKGEKLFF. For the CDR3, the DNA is TGCGCCAGCAGCCAGGTGGGGAGGGGGAAAGGTGAAAAACTGTTTTTT.